This TCR beta chain comes out of a study of blood T cell repertoires in COVID-19 (dated by TCRdb to 2018 to 2021). The study in broad terms: Collaborator samples came from the United States, Italy and Spain and covered acute and convalescent phases of COVID-19. The material from the prospective study consisted of cDNA or gDNA derived from T cells, B-cell-depleted T cells, or PBMCs. The dataset comprised deeply sampled blood TCRbeta repertoires from subjects exposed to, actively infected with, or recovered from COVID-19. The repertoires were released in a freely available public database meant as a resource for research on the immune response to SARS-CoV-2. Samples came from the ongoing ImmuneRACE study (first 160 participants) plus 1,254 subjects from 6 global collaborators. Sample metadata almost always included a de-identified subject ID, COVID-19 status, age in years and sex. Where HLA class I and class II types were available, the types were taken from metadata supplied by the sample provider, not from assay-based typing.

Paper-wide results and their limitations: How much clinical and demographic metadata was included differed by source and by participant, and the metadata was provided uncurated.

Trimming accounts for 5 bases at V and 8 bases at J, while the number of junction bases matched to no gene is 7. Spanning cysteine to phenylalanine, the CDR3 consists of 14 amino acids. The DNA shown is the 42-base CDR3, in frame from base 1. The germline V gene sets CDR1 to MDHEN and CDR2 to SYDVKM. One collaborating source in Seattle enrolled patients during active infection and followed them longitudinally through the course of disease. The collaborating institutions used their own protocols to collect whole blood in K2EDTA tubes. For TCRbeta analysis, collaborators shipped samples in one of three forms: frozen whole blood, isolated PBMCs, or DNA extracted from either of those sample types. The immunoSEQ Assay, a bias-controlled multiplex PCR, was used to amplify TCRbeta CDR3 regions from genomic DNA. From the authors' description of their analysis: The number of nucleated cells in each sample was estimated from the amplification of reference gene primers within the assay. To quantify the absolute abundance of each unique TCRbeta CDR3 rearrangement, sequence reads were collapsed and filtered. For each sample, productive Simpson clonality was calculated as the square root of Simpson's diversity index over productive rearrangements. TCRdb limited this immuneACCESS table to in-frame rearrangements with V and J called. A share of clones is missing; checked studies link under half to unresolved V genes, and the rest is unexplained. For V, J and clone size, that table is used; D and trimming come from the DNA. This sample comprises approximately 280,000 clones, 90% of them detected only once. Of the sample, 6.5% to 8% falls within the top ten clones.

On this clone: What antigen it recognizes has not been identified. No much larger clonotype is one base removed from it; base qualities were not supplied.

The rearranged segments are TRBV28 and TRBJ2-1, and 9 junction bases match TRBD1. The sequence was collected from a woman in her twenties or thirties with COVID-19, enrolled during active disease. Sequenced: peripheral blood. The CDR3 has the sequence CASSGQGSTHEQFF. The nucleotide sequence is given as TGTGCCAGCAGTGGACAGGGGAGTACCCATGAGCAGTTCTTC.